The clone carrying this T cell receptor (beta chain) was observed a single time. The CDR3 has 16 residues. Germline lookup yields CDR1 SGHNT and CDR2 YYREEE (reference sequence). V lost 0 bases and J lost 3, with 16 bases in between. The data were obtained in a study of CD8 T cells in Susac syndrome. An input of roughly 0.45 to 1 ug of RNA was subjected to reverse transcription using random hexamers. By means of immunoSEQ multiplex PCR, TCR beta CDR3 spanning 54 Vbeta and 13 Jbeta underwent amplification. TCRdb redid the calling of the immunoSEQ multiplex PCR reads with MiXCR, one entry per CDR3 protein. The sample holds more than 70,000 distinct CDR3 sequences; 85% to 95% are singletons and the top ten take around 0.3%. CD8+ and CD4+ T cells taken from blood had their TCR beta sequenced. As controls, healthy donors matched for age and sex were used. Bulk CD8+ and CD4+ cells came from magnetic negative isolation; CD8+ TEMRA by FACS.

The rearrangement links TRBV5-4 to TRBJ2-7; D possibly corresponds to TRBD2 (7 bases). The sequenced sample was CD8+ T cells from PBMCs. The source of this sequence is a human donor in good health. The CDR3, as DNA: TGTGCCAGCAGCTTGGAATCGGGGGGCGATTTCTACGAGCAGTACTTC. This encodes CASSLESGGDFYEQYF.